The T cell receptor beta chain described here comes from a study of cytomegalovirus exposure and HLA in healthy donors. 13 Jbeta primers and 60 Vbeta primers were used for the PCR. Assay used: immunoSEQ multiplex PCR; TCRdb lists only in-frame clones, some missing. This sample has just over 200,000 clones, with approximately 80% found just once. The sample comprised PBMCs. This receptor was obtained from a man aged 50 or older in good health and CMV-seronegative.

For the CDR3, the DNA is TGTGCCAGCAGCTTAGAAGGCCTACAGCAAGAGACCCAGTACTTC. Protein sequence: CASSLEGLQQETQYF. The rearrangement uses TRBV11-3 and TRBJ2-5; D ambiguous. The CDR3 sequence is 15 residues long. Per the germline V gene, CDR1 is SGHNT and CDR2 is YENEEA. Trimming left V 0 bases short and J 2 bases short, with 10 bases between.